This T cell receptor beta chain emerged from a study of Graves' ophthalmopathy and Graves' hyperthyroidism. Study observations and caveats: Between ophthalmopathy and stable hyperthyroidism, a 13-signature model drew a separation with roughly 85% sensitivity and approximately 77% specificity.

The TCR beta CDR3 regions underwent amplification from RNA transcripts. A first-round RT-PCR used HTBI primers, followed by a second-round multiplex PCR. A single record per CDR3 protein comes from TCRdb applying MiXCR to the multiplex PCR reads. The table records about 230,000 distinct CDR3 sequences, 45% of them present only once. The CDR3 is made up of 15 amino acids. The J segment lost 5 bases and the V segment lost 3 bases, leaving 9 bases of the junction unmatched. Germline V gives CDR1 DFQATT, CDR2 SNEGSKA (reference sequence). A word on this clonotype: The antigen is unknown.

The chain combines TRBV20-1 with TRBJ2-7; TRBD2 matches 11 bases. Sequencing input: peripheral blood. The sequence was collected from an adult man with Graves' ophthalmopathy. This CDR3 is CSASTSGGRGHEQYF. CDR3 sequence (DNA): TGCAGTGCTAGTACTAGCGGGGGACGAGGCCACGAGCAGTACTTC.